This is a list of T cell receptor beta chains from one sample in a study of shared clonotypes between healthy human individuals. Generated by immunoSEQ multiplex PCR, the TCRdb table keeps only in-frame clones and is missing some. The sample records more than 900,000 clones, approximately 78% being singletons. The sequencing sample was made of memory CD4+ T cells from PBMCs. These receptors were obtained from a young man in good health. Some clones in this sample may be carry-over from other donors' samples. CDR3s include the opening cysteine and the closing phenylalanine or tryptophan. The order of the fields is CDR3 DNA, CDR3 protein, V gene, clone size, J gene, D gene. The D gene is left open where the match is weak. Size tells how often a clone was seen (once, few, many) or the class of an expanded clone, and some rows leave it out.

TGTGCCAGCAGTGGGGGGACATCGAACACTGAAGCTTTCTTT CASSGGTSNTEAFF TRBV2 NA TRBJ1-1 NA
TGTGCCAGCAGCACCCAGATCCCACAGGGGGTGAGGCCCCAGCATTTT CASSTQIPQGVRPQHF TRBV27 NA TRBJ1-5 TRBD1
TGTGCCAGCAGCGGGTTCTCGATCGAGCAGTACTTC CASSGFSIEQYF TRBV7-2 NA TRBJ2-7 NA
TGCAGCGTTGAATCGGGGGGCTCAGATACGCAGTATTTT CSVESGGSDTQYF TRBV29-1 NA TRBJ2-3 NA
TGTGCCAGCAGTACCCCGTGGGCGGGAGTCTACGAGCAGTACTTC CASSTPWAGVYEQYF TRBV28 once TRBJ2-7 TRBD2
TGCAGCGTTGTCGGTTCAGATCGCTACTCTGGGGCCAACGTCCTGACTTTC CSVVGSDRYSGANVLTF TRBV29-1 NA TRBJ2-6 NA
TGTGCCAGCAGTGCCCTAAGTCGGGGTCCGAACACTGAAGCTTTCTTT CASSALSRGPNTEAFF TRBV25-1 NA TRBJ1-1 NA
TGTGCCAGCAGCTTATGGACAGGGAACTACAATGAGCAGTTCTTC CASSLWTGNYNEQFF TRBV7-9 NA TRBJ2-1 TRBD1
TGTGCCAGCAGTCCCTGGACAGGGGGCCAAGAGACCCAGTACTTC CASSPWTGGQETQYF TRBV28 NA TRBJ2-5 TRBD1
TGTGCCAGCAGAACCACTAGCGGTACCTACGAGCAGTACTTC CASRTTSGTYEQYF TRBV6-6 NA TRBJ2-7 TRBD2
TGTGCCAGCAGCTTACTAGGCAGTCTCTCCTACGAGCAGTACTTC CASSLLGSLSYEQYF TRBV7-2 NA TRBJ2-7 NA
TGCGCCACCAGAGCTCAGGCGAACACCGGGGAGCTGTTTTTT CATRAQANTGELFF TRBV10-1 NA TRBJ2-2 NA
TGTGCCAGCAGTTTAACAGGGACGGCCTATGGCTACACCTTC CASSLTGTAYGYTF TRBV2 NA TRBJ1-2 NA
TGTGCCAGCAGCCTTAGTCGGATGAACACTGAAGCTTTCTTT CASSLSRMNTEAFF TRBV11-1 NA TRBJ1-1 NA
TGTGCCAGCAGTGATATCCTACTCCTGACACTTAACTATGGCTACACCTTC CASSDILLLTLNYGYTF TRBV25-1 NA TRBJ1-2 NA
TGTGCCAGCAGCCCCAGTAGCGGCACCGGGGAGCTGTTTTTT CASSPSSGTGELFF TRBV9 NA TRBJ2-2 NA
TGTGCCAGCAGTGAAGGACAGGAGGGGTACAATCAGCCCCAGCATTTT CASSEGQEGYNQPQHF TRBV6-1 NA TRBJ1-5 NA
TGTGCCAGCAAGGAGGGTCCCGCTAACTATGGCTACACCTTC CASKEGPANYGYTF TRBV28 NA TRBJ1-2 NA
TGTGCCAGCAGTTACGAGGCAGGCGGTTCACCCCTCCACTTC CASSYEAGGSPLHF TRBV6-6 NA TRBJ1-6 NA
TGTGCCAGCAGTTTCATGGGCCTTGGGGAGTACTTC CASSFMGLGEYF TRBV28 NA TRBJ2-7 NA
TGTGCCAGCAGCCTAAATTACGGTGCCGCGGGAGGGATCAACTACGAGCAGTACTTC CASSLNYGAAGGINYEQYF TRBV4-2 NA TRBJ2-7 TRBD2
TGTGCCATCAGTGAGTCGGACCTAACTCAGAAAAAACTGTTTTTT CAISESDLTQKKLFF TRBV10-3 NA TRBJ1-4 NA
TGTGCCAGCAGTTTAGGAACTAGCGGGAAGGTTCCCAATGAGCAGTTCTTC CASSLGTSGKVPNEQFF TRBV28 NA TRBJ2-1 TRBD2
TGTGCCAGCAGCGTAGCTGGTAGGTTGAACACTGAAGCTTTCTTT CASSVAGRLNTEAFF TRBV9 few TRBJ1-1 NA
TGTGCCAGCAGCATAGCGGAGTTGAATGAGCAGTTCTTC CASSIAELNEQFF TRBV7-3 few TRBJ2-1 NA
TGTGCCAGCGGAGGGACAGAAGAGACCCAGTACTTC CASGGTEETQYF TRBV2 NA TRBJ2-5 NA
TGTGCCAGCAGTAAAGGGGGAGACGAGCAGTACTTC CASSKGGDEQYF TRBV9 once TRBJ2-7 NA
TGTGCCAGCAGCCAAGATTCGGGGAGGCGGCAGTACTTC CASSQDSGRRQYF TRBV4-2 once TRBJ2-7 NA
TGCGCCAGCAGCTTGGCCAGTAACGACCGTAGGGGGAATGAGCAGTTCTTC CASSLASNDRRGNEQFF TRBV5-1 NA TRBJ2-1 NA
TGTGCCAGCAGCCCCGGACGGAACAATGAGCAGTTCTTC CASSPGRNNEQFF TRBV7-6 many TRBJ2-1 NA